Presented here are 19 T cell receptor beta chains from one specimen sequenced in a study of blood T cell repertoires in COVID-19 (TCRdb year 2020). Library method: the immunoSEQ multiplex PCR assay. TCRdb carries this immuneACCESS record with in-frame sequences only. Its versions omit some clonotypes, under half of them owing to an unresolved V gene in the studies checked, with the rest unexplained. This sample lists roughly 290,000 clones; over 75% were detected once. Of the sample, 2.2% is held by the ten largest clones. What was sequenced was PBMCs or T cells enriched from blood (not recorded which). The receptors derive from a man younger than 45 who had recovered from COVID-19.

The CDR3, as DNA: TGTGCCAGCAGTGAAGCGTGGGGGGGTAATTCACCCCTCCACTTT. As protein: CASSEAWGGNSPLHF. The chain is built from TRBV2 and TRBJ1-6; possible D gene TRBD1, 5 bases. Trimming took off 0 bases at V and 6 bases at J, with 9 bases between the two ends. The germline V gene encodes CDR1 SNHLY and CDR2 FYNNEI. CDR3 length: 15 amino acids.

The chain is built from TRBV20-1 and TRBJ1-2; D is uncertain. This CDR3 region has 12 residues. V lost 3 bases and J 1 base, leaving 6 bases between the germline ends. The V gene's germline CDR1 is DFQATT and CDR2 SNEGSKA (reference sequence). CDR3: CSASGHNYGYTF. The DNA of the CDR3 is TGCAGTGCTAGTGGTCATAACTATGGCTACACCTTC.

This chain joins TRBV7-2 and TRBJ1-1; TRBD1 is a possible D gene (5 bases). The CDR3 is 14 residues long. Trimming stripped 5 bases from V and 1 base from J, with 11 bases between. CDR1 is SGHTA, CDR2 FQGNSA, per germline. Here the CDR3 reads CASSRTGTNTEAFF. CDR3 coding DNA: TGTGCCAGCAGCCGCACAGGCACGAACACTGAAGCTTTCTTT.

This chain links TRBV3-1 (or the pseudogene TRBV3-2) with TRBJ2-2; TRBD1 matches at 8 bases. The length of the CDR3 is 16 residues. V was clipped by 2 bases and J by 1 base; unmatched bases: 3. Germline-derived CDR1 and CDR2 are LGHDT and YNNKEL (reference sequence). For the CDR3, the DNA is TGTGCCAGCAGCCAATATGGGACAGGGAACACCGGGGAGCTGTTTTTT. Its protein is CASSQYGTGNTGELFF.

The J gene is TRBJ1-3, the V gene TRBV18; TRBD1 agrees at 7 bases. Germline CDR1 is KGHSH and CDR2 is LQKENI. This CDR3 comprises 16 residues. The ends lost 0 bases at V and 0 bases at J; junction bases unmatched: 2. The CDR3 sequence is CASSPPDRDSGNTIYF. The CDR3 region has the DNA TGTGCCAGCTCACCACCCGACAGGGACTCTGGAAACACCATATATTTT. Variable domain in full (rest from reference TRBV18 and TRBJ1-3): NAGVMQNPRHLVRRRGQEARLRCSPMKGHSHVYWYRQLPEEGLKFMVYLQKENIIDESGMPKERFSAEFPKEGPSILRIQQVVRGDSAAYFCASSPPDRDSGNTIYFGEGSWLTVV.

The rearrangement uses TRBV13 and TRBJ1-1, with 7 bases matching TRBD1. The V gene's germline CDR1 is PRHDT and CDR2 FYEKMQ (reference sequence). V was clipped by 1 base and J by 5 bases; unmatched bases: 7. This CDR3 is 15 amino acids long. CDR3 sequence (DNA): TGTGCCAGCAGCTTAGTAGGGGGCCTGGGAACTGAAGCTTTCTTT. It yields the protein CASSLVGGLGTEAFF. The full variable domain, its missing parts supplied by reference TRBV13 and TRBJ1-1, is AAGVIQSPRHLIKEKRETATLKCYPIPRHDTVYWYQQGPGQDPQFLISFYEKMQSDKGSIPDRFSAQQFSDYHSELNMSSLELGDSALYFCASSLVGGLGTEAFFGQGTRLTVV.

This chain connects TRBV10-3 to TRBJ2-7, with 11 positions matching TRBD1. Per the germline V gene, CDR1 is ENHRY and CDR2 is SYGVKD. Trimming took 10 bases from V and 4 from J; bases not matched to a gene: 6. This CDR3 is built from 13 residues. CDR3 nucleotide sequence: TGTGCCACCGGACAGGGGGCTCAGTACGAGCAGTACTTC. Protein product: CATGQGAQYEQYF.

This clone has just one count. The chain links TRBV6-5 to TRBJ1-2; 7 bases line up with TRBD1. The V and J ends lost 5 bases and 6 bases, in that order; junction bases with no gene match: 6. CDR1 and CDR2 from the germline V gene are MNHEY and SVGAGI. This CDR3 spans 13 amino acids. This chain's CDR3 is CASSPGQDHGYTF. CDR3 coding DNA: TGTGCCAGCAGTCCCGGACAGGACCATGGCTACACCTTC.

The V gene is TRBV9, the J gene TRBJ1-1; 11 bases are shared with TRBD1. Germline loops: CDR1 SGDLS, CDR2 YYNGEE. The CDR3 sequence is 15 residues long. V was pared by 4 bases and J by 6 bases, with 8 bases of the junction left unmatched. The CDR3 here is CASSPGQGVGAEAFF. The CDR3 DNA is TGTGCCAGCAGCCCGGGACAGGGGGTTGGCGCTGAAGCTTTCTTT.

V usage is TRBV11-2 and J usage is TRBJ1-2; 7 positions agree with TRBD1. There are 13 residues in the CDR3. V lost 4 bases and J lost 7; bases outside the gene matches: 6. Germline-derived CDR1 and CDR2 are SGHAT and FQNNGV. The chain's CDR3 is CASSSRQGGGYTF. In DNA form, the CDR3 reads TGTGCCAGCAGCTCCAGACAGGGTGGTGGCTACACCTTC.

The chain combines TRBV5-5 with TRBJ1-6; 9 bases match TRBD1. The CDR3 is 15 amino acids. The germline CDR1 and CDR2 sequences are SGHKS and YYEKEE (reference sequence). After removal of 7 bases from V and 14 bases from J, the junction contained 16 bases not matched to a gene. The CDR3 spells CASAIAPGQGSALHF. DNA of the CDR3: TGTGCCAGCGCGATCGCACCGGGACAGGGTTCTGCCCTCCACTTT.

The gene calls are TRBV5-4 and TRBJ1-2, with 9 bases matching TRBD1. The length of the CDR3 is 16 residues. With V trimmed by 4 bases and J by 1 base, 8 bases remained unmatched. Germline V gene sequence: CDR1 SGHNT, CDR2 YYREEE (reference sequence). This CDR3 reads CASSVDRGSFNYGYTF. CDR3 bases: TGTGCCAGCAGCGTGGACAGGGGTAGTTTTAACTATGGCTACACCTTC.

The V and J genes are TRBV10-3 and TRBJ1-6; 7 bases match TRBD1. The CDR3 is made up of 14 amino acids. With 6 bases clipped from V and 7 bases from J, the junction kept 6 bases outside the gene matches. The germline V gene has CDR1 ENHRY and CDR2 SYGVKD. The CDR3 protein is CAIRGGAGNSPLHF. In DNA form, the CDR3 reads TGTGCCATCAGAGGGGGCGCGGGGAATTCACCCCTCCACTTT.

This clone came up once. The chain has TRBV19 and TRBJ2-7; possible D gene TRBD1, 5 bases. Trimming shortened V by 10 bases and J by 1 base, and 14 bases separated the two germline ends. The CDR3 length is 13 residues. Germline loops: CDR1 LNHDA, CDR2 SQIVND (reference sequence). Written as DNA, the CDR3 is TGTGCCACCTCACAATACAGGTCCTACGAGCAGTACTTC. As protein: CATSQYRSYEQYF. Combining the CDR3 with reference TRBV19 and TRBJ2-7 gives the whole variable domain DGGITQSPKYLFRKEGQNVTLSCEQNLNHDAMYWYRQDPGQGLRLIYYSQIVNDFQKGDIAEGYSVSREKKESFPLTVTSAQKNPTAFYLCATSQYRSYEQYFGPGTRLTVT.

The rearrangement joins TRBV9 to TRBJ1-6; tentatively, D is TRBD1 (5 bases). The CDR3 has 16 residues. The V gene lost 4 bases and the J gene lost 7 bases, with 18 bases spanning the gap. Germline CDR1 and CDR2: SGDLS and YYNGEE. CDR3 sequence: CASSLRQSPNNSPLHF. The CDR3 DNA is TGTGCCAGCAGCTTACGACAGTCACCAAACAATTCACCCCTCCACTTT.

The chain is built from TRBV11-2 and TRBJ1-1; 10 positions match TRBD1. Trimming cost V 5 bases and J 1 base; bases outside gene matches: 4. Germline lookup yields CDR1 SGHAT and CDR2 FQNNGV. The CDR3 totals 15 residues. The CDR3 here is CASSTRTGGNTEAFF. CDR3 nucleotide sequence: TGTGCCAGCAGCACGAGGACAGGGGGGAACACTGAAGCTTTCTTT.

V gene TRBV5-1 combines with J gene TRBJ2-1, with 7 bases fitting TRBD2. The CDR3 is made up of 14 amino acids. CDR1 and CDR2 from the germline V gene are SGHRS and YFSETQ. Unmatched junction bases numbered 14, after V lost 5 bases and J lost 12 bases. In nucleotides, the CDR3 is TGCGCCAGCAGAGAAACACCGGCGGGGGTTGGGCAGTTCTTC. Its translation is CASRETPAGVGQFF.

The rearrangement links TRBV7-9 to TRBJ1-1; 11 nucleotides agree with TRBD1. The CDR3 is made up of 15 amino acids. V lost 10 bases and J lost 1; bases outside the gene matches: 8. Germline CDR1 and CDR2: SEHNR and FQNEAQ (reference sequence). The CDR3 DNA follows: TGTGCCACGCAGGACAGGGGGCAGGGGAACACTGAAGCTTTCTTT. As protein: CATQDRGQGNTEAFF.

The V and J genes are TRBV9 and TRBJ2-3; 11 bases fit TRBD2. Trimming took 2 bases from V and 0 from J; bases not matched to a gene: 5. Germline V gene lookup returns CDR1 SGDLS and CDR2 YYNGEE. The CDR3 loop spans 17 amino acids. The CDR3 coding sequence is TGTGCCAGCAGCGTTAGCGGGGGGGGACACAGCACAGATACGCAGTATTTT. Translating it yields CASSVSGGGHSTDTQYF.